A single sample gave rise to the 21 T cell receptor beta chains below, sequenced in a study of T cell clonality in common variable immunodeficiency. Study outcomes and limitations: In common variable immunodeficiency, TCR beta chains reportedly carried fewer deletions and N-nucleotide insertions.

No antigen has been identified for these receptors. Sequenced by immunoSEQ multiplex PCR; TCRdb stores in-frame clones only, minus some. In total the sample includes some 19,000 clones, none of them seen once. Material for sequencing was peripheral blood mononuclear cells. The receptors were gathered from a human donor with common variable immunodeficiency.

At least ten counts were recorded for this clone. The read halts 3 residues ahead of the CDR3 end, with the missing end drawn from the germline J gene. V usage is TRBV5-5 and J usage is TRBJ2-1, with a possible D match to TRBD2 (7 bases). Germline values: CDR1 SGHKS, CDR2 YYEKEE (reference sequence). The length of the CDR3 is 12 residues. V lost 5 bases and J 8 bases, leaving 11 bases between the germline ends. The CDR3 sequence: CASRGGGDEQFF. The DNA read from the CDR3 is TGTGCCAGCAGAGGGGGGGGCGATGAG. The whole variable domain, remainder taken from reference TRBV5-5 and TRBJ2-1, is DAGVTQSPTHLIKTRGQQVTLRCSPISGHKSVSWYQQVLGQGPQFIFQYYEKEERGRGNFPDRFSARQFPNYSSELNVNALLLGDSALYLCASRGGGDEQFFGPGTRLTVL.

The sample holds many counts of this clone. CDR3 in amino acids: CASNRLQGSYGYTF. CDR3 DNA, as far as it was read: TGTGCCAGCAATCGACTACAGGGATCCTATGGC. V and J are TRBV7-2 and TRBJ1-2; possible D gene TRBD1, 6 bases. The CDR3 is cut off 3 residues early in the read; its end comes from the germline J gene. The CDR3 is 14 residues long. V shed 7 bases and J shed 4 bases, with 16 bases lying between them. Germline V lookup: CDR1 SGHTA, CDR2 FQGNSA.

On this clone: Sequencing ends 3 residues short of the CDR3 end; the germline J gene provides the rest. Other nucleotide sequences from this sample produce the same CDR3. This sequence joins TRBV6-2 or TRBV6-3 and TRBJ2-1; 12 bases fit TRBD2. The CDR3 runs to 14 residues. Losses at the gene ends were 5 bases for V and 6 bases for J; bases not matched to a gene: 2. Germline V gene data show CDR1 as MNHEY and CDR2 as SVGEGT. CDR3 residues: CASSLAGGPNEQFF. CDR3 DNA (partial): TGTGCCAGCAGTCTAGCGGGAGGGCCCAATGAG.

Concerning this clone itself: The read finishes 3 residues shy of the CDR3 end, and the germline J gene is used to complete it. The chain joins TRBV2 to TRBJ1-3, with 10 bases identical to TRBD1. With 5 bases clipped from V and 4 bases from J, the junction kept 5 bases outside the gene matches. From germline, CDR1 is SNHLY and CDR2 FYNNEI. The length of the CDR3 is 15 residues. The CDR3 here is CASSPDRGLGNTIYF. The CDR3 bases that were read are TGTGCCAGCAGTCCTGACAGGGGGCTCGGAAACACC. Together with reference TRBV2 and TRBJ1-3, the CDR3 gives the full variable domain: EPEVTQTPSHQVTQMGQEVILRCVPISNHLYFYWYRQILGQKVEFLVSFYNNEISEKSEIFDDQFSVERPDGSNFTLKIRSTKLEDSAMYFCASSPDRGLGNTIYFGEGSWLTVV.

Sample share makes this clone medium-sized. Read sequence stops 3 residues before the CDR3 end, and the germline J gene provides the missing end. The chain couples TRBV20-1 to TRBJ2-5; a weak D match, TRBD1 (5 bases). Per the germline V gene, CDR1 is DFQATT and CDR2 is SNEGSKA (reference sequence). The ends were cut back, 0 bases at V and 4 bases at J, with 9 bases in the middle. The CDR3 is 13 amino acids. The chain's CDR3 is CSAREIGAETQYF. CDR3 DNA (partial): TGCAGTGCTAGAGAGATAGGGGCAGAGACC.

Points on this clone: Germline is not matched at one junction end, which may reflect a read error. The observed sequence ends 3 residues before the CDR3 terminus, with the missing tail filled in from the germline J gene. The chain carries TRBV7-7 and TRBJ2-2, with D possibly being TRBD1 (6 bases). Germline lookup yields CDR1 SSHAT and CDR2 FNYEAQ (reference sequence). The CDR3 contains 16 residues. The CDR3 protein is CASSSGGQLNTGELFF. CDR3 DNA, as far as it was read: TGTGCTAGCAGCTCCGGAGGACAGCTTAACACCGGGGAG.

About this clone itself: The CDR3 goes on 3 residues after the read ends, and that part is filled in from the germline J gene. The V gene is TRBV2, the J gene TRBJ1-4; 9 bases match TRBD1. The CDR3 totals 14 residues. V shed 6 bases and J 7 bases; nucleotides not matched to a gene: 6. CDR1 and CDR2 from the germline V gene are SNHLY and FYNNEI. The CDR3 is CASSNGQGREKLFF. The sequenced CDR3 bases are TGTGCCAGCAGCAACGGACAGGGGCGTGAAAAA.

This clone has a count of ten or more. The read finishes 3 residues shy of the CDR3 end, and the germline J gene is used to complete it. The rearrangement joins TRBV18 to TRBJ2-7; no clear D gene. Germline CDR1 KGHSH, CDR2 LQKENI. The V end was cut by 3 bases, the J end by 3 bases, with 6 bases between. This CDR3 comprises 12 residues. The sequenced part of the CDR3 DNA is TGTGCCAGCTCACCGATCGGCTACGAG. It codes for CASSPIGYE. From start to end, the CDR3 is CASSPIGYEQYF.

This clone was detected a few times. The sequenced fragment ends 3 residues before the CDR3 boundary, so the rest is inferred from the germline J gene. This sequence joins TRBV30 and TRBJ1-5; maybe TRBD1 (6 bases). The V end was cut by 4 bases, the J end by 0 bases, with 10 bases between. The V gene's germline CDR1 is GTSNPN and CDR2 SVGIG (reference sequence). This CDR3 is 14 amino acids long. The CDR3 DNA, read in part, is TGTGCCTGGACGGACAGCTATAGCAATCAGCCC. It specifies CAWTDSYSNQP. The full-length CDR3 reads as CAWTDSYSNQPQHF.

The table lists this clone with a few counts. The read ends 3 residues shy of where the CDR3 ends; the end is completed using the germline J gene. The V and J genes are TRBV7-2 and TRBJ2-7; no definite D call. CDR3 size: 14 residues. The germline V and J ends were trimmed by 1 base and 2 bases, with 9 bases remaining between them. Germline values: CDR1 SGHTA, CDR2 FQGNSA. The DNA read from the CDR3 is TGTGCCAGCAGCTTAGATAAGGTTGCCTACGAG. This encodes CASSLDKVAYE. The whole CDR3 region reads CASSLDKVAYEQYF.

This clone came up many times. From the germline J gene comes the end of the CDR3, since the read stops 3 residues before it. The rearrangement links TRBV18 to TRBJ1-5; no firm D call. The length of the CDR3 is 13 residues. From germline, CDR1 is KGHSH and CDR2 LQKENI. Trimming removed 3 bases at V and 5 bases at J, with 8 bases between. Incomplete CDR3 DNA: TGTGCCAGCTCACCGAGGGTTGATCAGCCC. Residues: CASSPRVDQP. From start to end, the CDR3 is CASSPRVDQPQHF.

Worth noting for this clone: Sequencing ends 3 residues short of the CDR3 end; the germline J gene provides the rest. The chain is built from TRBV5-1 and TRBJ1-3; a weak D match, TRBD1 (6 bases). The germline V and J ends were trimmed by 2 bases and 0 bases, with 15 bases remaining between them. The CDR3 runs 17 residues. Germline lookup yields CDR1 SGHRS and CDR2 YFSETQ. The CDR3 bases that were read are TGCGCCAGCAGCTTAGGTTCGGACAGCTACTCTGGAAACACC. Its protein product is CASSLGSDSYSGNT. The complete CDR3 reads CASSLGSDSYSGNTIYF.

This clone was seen more than once but under ten times. The read gets to within 3 residues of the CDR3 end, and the germline J gene fills in the rest. J is TRBJ1-2 and V is TRBV7-9; the D gene is possibly TRBD1 (5 bases). The CDR3 is 14 residues long. The germline CDR1 and CDR2 sequences are SEHNR and FQNEAQ (reference sequence). This CDR3 is CASSLHQTEGGYTF. The sequenced part of the CDR3 DNA is TGTGCCAGCAGTTTACACCAGACCGAGGGGGGC.

This clone was seen a handful of times. The read terminates 3 residues ahead of where the CDR3 ends, so the germline J gene completes it. The chain recombines TRBV19 with TRBJ1-2; TRBD1 aligns across 10 bases. Germline V CDR1 and CDR2: LNHDA, SQIVND (reference sequence). V lost 6 bases to trimming and J lost 3 bases; unmatched junction nucleotides: 4. The CDR3 covers 14 residues. The CDR3 protein is CASRTGGYYYGYTF. Incomplete CDR3 DNA: TGTGCCAGTAGGACAGGGGGCTACTACTATGGC.

Details on this clone: The read stops 3 residues short of the end of the CDR3; the missing end is completed from the germline J gene. This sequence joins TRBV11-3 and TRBJ1-1; D is ambiguous. CDR3 length equals 14 residues. V was cut by 1 base and J by 6 bases, with 12 bases left in between. Germline CDR1 is SGHNT and CDR2 is YENEEA. CDR3 sequence reads: CASSLGYGGAEAFF. CDR3 DNA (partial): TGTGCCAGCAGCTTAGGGTACGGCGGCGCTGAA.

As for this clone: The CDR3 end is not reached by the read, which stops 3 residues before it; the germline J gene fills it in. This chain connects TRBV6-2 or TRBV6-3 to TRBJ2-5; TRBD1 is a possible D gene (6 bases). Germline CDR1 is MNHEY and CDR2 is SVGEGT. V gave up 4 bases and J gave up 4 bases, with 19 bases separating them. The CDR3 contains 16 residues. The CDR3 loop is CASSFGGLLDGETQYF. Partial CDR3 DNA: TGTGCCAGCAGTTTTGGGGGCCTTCTGGACGGAGAGACC.

To note about this clone: From the germline J gene comes the end of the CDR3, since the read stops 3 residues before it. This chain uses TRBV20-1 with TRBJ2-7, with D maybe TRBD2 (6 bases). CDR3 length equals 16 residues. V lost 2 bases and J 4 bases, leaving 21 bases between the germline ends. The germline gives CDR1 DFQATT, CDR2 SNEGSKA (reference sequence). The sequenced part of the CDR3 DNA is TGCAGTGCTAGAAGGAGAGGGGTGGGGGGTATATACGAG. Translated: CSARRRGVGGIYE. From start to end, the CDR3 is CSARRRGVGGIYEQYF.

For this clone: From the germline J gene comes the end of the CDR3, since the read stops 3 residues before it. The chain recombines TRBV18 with TRBJ1-2, with TRBD1 identical over 7 bases. Germline CDR1 KGHSH, CDR2 LQKENI. The CDR3 is 15 amino acids. With 4 bases clipped from V and 3 bases from J, the junction kept 8 bases outside the gene matches. CDR3: CASSRKTGLDYGYTF. The part of the CDR3 DNA that was read is TGTGCCAGCTCACGAAAGACAGGGTTGGACTATGGC.

For this clone: The sequence runs out 3 residues before the end of the CDR3; the remainder is reconstructed from the germline J gene. This chain links TRBV5-1 with TRBJ1-3; no definite D call. The CDR3 has 16 residues. Germline V gene data show CDR1 as SGHRS and CDR2 as YFSETQ. V was pared by 5 bases and J by 4 bases, with 19 bases between. CDR3 sequence: CASSRYESTGGNTIYF. The part of the CDR3 DNA that was read is TGCGCCAGCAGTCGCTACGAATCGACGGGGGGAAACACC. The full variable domain, in which reference TRBV5-1 and TRBJ1-3 provide the parts outside the CDR3, is KAGVTQTPRYLIKTRGQQVTLSCSPISGHRSVSWYQQTPGQGLQFLFEYFSETQRNKGNFPGRFSGRQFSNSRSEMNVSTLELGDSALYLCASSRYESTGGNTIYFGEGSWLTVV.

This clone was detected only a few times. The read stops 3 residues short of the end of the CDR3; the missing end is completed from the germline J gene. The rearrangement links TRBV20-1 to TRBJ2-7; 10 bases agree with TRBD1. The CDR3 has 13 amino acids. Germline CDR1 DFQATT, CDR2 SNEGSKA (reference sequence). Trimming cost V 6 bases and J 5 bases; bases outside gene matches: 7. The CDR3 is CSARWDRGDEQYF. The DNA read from the CDR3 is TGCAGTGCGAGATGGGACAGGGGAGACGAG.

In its sample, this clone was seen a few times. With the read ending 3 residues before the CDR3 end, the germline J gene is used to fill in that end. V and J are TRBV19 and TRBJ1-2; TRBD1 aligns across 7 bases. Germline-derived CDR1 and CDR2 are LNHDA and SQIVND (reference sequence). J lost 4 bases, V lost 11 bases, and 13 bases had no gene match. The CDR3 spans 14 residues. Incomplete CDR3 DNA: TGTGCCGTCAATACAGGGGATTGGGCCTATGGC. This encodes CAVNTGDWAYG. The whole CDR3 reads CAVNTGDWAYGYTF.